This T cell receptor beta chain was obtained from a study of memory B cells and T cells in multiple sclerosis. General study points: Clone-set sizes differed between compartments, so shared clonotype counts needed normalization.

In regard to this clone: Its antigen is not identified.

Profiled with immunoSEQ multiplex PCR; TCRdb holds only in-frame clones, not every one. The data contain 11,000 to 15,000 clones, 69% of them singletons. With V trimmed by 0 bases and J by 5 bases, 2 bases remained unmatched. The CDR3 is 15 amino acids. The germline CDR1 and CDR2 sequences are SGDLS and YYNGEE. The chain combines TRBV9 with TRBJ2-5, with 12 bases identical to TRBD2. The sequenced sample was memory (CD45RO+) CD4+ T cells from blood. The origin of this receptor is a human donor with multiple sclerosis. In nucleotides, the CDR3 is TGTGCCAGCAGCGTAGGCCTAGCGGGAGGGGAGACCCAGTACTTC. Residues: CASSVGLAGGETQYF.